The rows below give T cell receptor beta chains drawn from one sample of a study of radiotherapy plus CTLA-4 blockade in lung cancer. Profiled with immunoSEQ multiplex PCR; TCRdb holds only in-frame clones, not every one. The sample consists of approximately 89,000 clones, around 81% of them appearing once. Sequenced here: peripheral blood, sampled from a patient treated with radiotherapy plus ipilimumab. Receptor source: a human donor with non-small cell lung cancer that progressed on radiotherapy plus ipilimumab. The CDR3 runs from the conserved cysteine through the conserved F or W. The order of the fields is V gene, clone size, J gene, D gene, CDR3 DNA, CDR3 protein. A D gene is named only where the DNA matches it firmly. Clone size is shown for a subset of rows, as once, few, many or a class of expanded clone.

TRBV27	.	TRBJ1-1	.	TGTGCCAGCAGTTTAACAGGGTCAAGGACTGAAGCTTTCTTT	CASSLTGSRTEAFF
TRBV6-5	.	TRBJ2-7	.	TGTGCCAGCCGGACGGAGAGCTCCTACGAGCAGTACTTC	CASRTESSYEQYF
TRBV4-2	.	TRBJ2-1	TRBD2	TGTGCCAGCAGCCAAGGGACTAGCGGCTTCAATGAGCAGTTCTTC	CASSQGTSGFNEQFF
TRBV11-3	.	TRBJ2-2	.	TGTGCCAGCAGCTTATTAGGCCAGCCCAACACCGGGGAGCTGTTTTTT	CASSLLGQPNTGELFF
TRBV19	.	TRBJ1-2	.	TGTGCCAGTAGTGTGGAACAGGGTAACTATGGCTACACCTTC	CASSVEQGNYGYTF
TRBV5-4	.	TRBJ2-3	.	TGTGCCAGCAGCTTCCATCCGACTGGCACAGATACGCAGTATTTT	CASSFHPTGTDTQYF
TRBV27	once	TRBJ2-3	.	TGTGCCAGCAGTTTAAGGGACCGGGGTAGCGCAGATACGCAGTATTTT	CASSLRDRGSADTQYF
TRBV10-3	.	TRBJ2-1	.	TGTGCCATCAGTGAGCAATATCGTGAGCAGTTCTTC	CAISEQYREQFF
TRBV18	.	TRBJ2-7	.	TGTGCCAGCTCATCCTCCTACGAGCAGTACTTC	CASSSSYEQYF
TRBV29-1	.	TRBJ1-1	TRBD1	TGCAGCGTTCGCGACAGGGGTGAAGCTTTCTTT	CSVRDRGEAFF
TRBV7-2	.	TRBJ1-5	.	TGTGCCAGCAGCTACCCAGAGTTGGGTAGCAATCAGCCCCAGCATTTT	CASSYPELGSNQPQHF
TRBV2	.	TRBJ1-2	TRBD1	TGTGCCAGCAGTGCAGGGGGTGGCTACACCTTC	CASSAGGGYTF
TRBV7-8	.	TRBJ2-7	TRBD2	TGTGCCAGCAGCCGGACTAGCGGGAGGGGCGGCGAGCAGTACTTC	CASSRTSGRGGEQYF
TRBV5-4	.	TRBJ1-1	.	TGTGCCAGCAGCGTAGCCGGGGCCCGCGCCGAAGCTTTCTTT	CASSVAGARAEAFF
TRBV15	.	TRBJ2-1	TRBD2	TGTGCCACCAGCAGAGTCGGGGGAGGGCGGAATGAGCAGTTCTTC	CATSRVGGGRNEQFF
TRBV5-1	.	TRBJ1-2	TRBD1	TGCGCCAGCAGCTTGGGGACGGGACAGGGGCGGTATGGCTACACCTTC	CASSLGTGQGRYGYTF
TRBV7-2	once	TRBJ2-1	.	TGTGCCAGCAGCTTCCTAGCCCACAATGAGCAGTTCTTC	CASSFLAHNEQFF
TRBV7-9	.	TRBJ1-2	.	TGTGCCAGCACCCCAGACACCTTCTATGGCTACACCTTC	CASTPDTFYGYTF
TRBV6-1	.	TRBJ2-3	.	TGTGCCAGCAGCCCCCAGGGGGGTAGCACAGATACGCAGTATTTT	CASSPQGGSTDTQYF
TRBV19	.	TRBJ1-5	.	TGTGCCAGTAGTTTAGCAAGAAATCAGCCCCAGCATTTT	CASSLARNQPQHF
TRBV7-9	.	TRBJ1-4	.	TGTGCCAGCAGCTTAGGGCGACAGTCAACTAATGAAAAACTGTTTTTT	CASSLGRQSTNEKLFF
TRBV4-2	.	TRBJ2-7	TRBD2	TGTGCCAGCAGCCAAGGGACTAGCGGGGCCTACGAGCAGTACTTC	CASSQGTSGAYEQYF
TRBV7-2	.	TRBJ2-3	TRBD2	TGTGCCAGCAGCTCCCTAGCGGGGGCAGATACGCAGTATTTT	CASSSLAGADTQYF
TRBV28	.	TRBJ1-2	.	TGTGCCAGCAGTAGAACTCCAGGGGCCGAGGTTTATGGCTACACCTTC	CASSRTPGAEVYGYTF
TRBV2	.	TRBJ2-4	TRBD1	TGTGCCAGCAGGTTCCCGGGACAGGGGGCGAACATTCAGTACTTC	CASRFPGQGANIQYF
TRBV10-3	.	TRBJ1-4	TRBD1	TGTGCCATCAGCCGACAGGGACCGGGATCGACTAATGAAAAACTGTTTTTT	CAISRQGPGSTNEKLFF
TRBV29-1	.	TRBJ1-1	.	TGCAGCGTTGAATTGGGGGCGAACACTGAAGCTTTCTTT	CSVELGANTEAFF
TRBV7-2	.	TRBJ2-7	TRBD1	TGTGCCAGCAGCTTCGGGACAGGGTCCAACGAGCAGTACTTC	CASSFGTGSNEQYF
TRBV19	few	TRBJ1-5	.	TGTGCCAGTAGTATAGATACGGGCAGGGCGGGACAGCCCCAGCATTTT	CASSIDTGRAGQPQHF
TRBV7-8	.	TRBJ2-5	.	TGTGCCAGCAGCCCCGCTCAGGTTATGGGGACCCAGTACTTC	CASSPAQVMGTQYF
TRBV9	.	TRBJ1-1	.	TGTGCCAGCAGCGTAGGGCAGGGGTTGAACACTGAAGCTTTCTTT	CASSVGQGLNTEAFF
TRBV29-1	.	TRBJ2-7	TRBD1	TGCAGCGTCCGCCCTACCAGGGGGCTCCACCAATACGAGCAGTACTTC	CSVRPTRGLHQYEQYF
TRBV12-5	.	TRBJ1-3	.	TGTGCTAGTGGTTTGGCAGGGCCTACCATATATTTT	CASGLAGPTIYF
TRBV7-6	.	TRBJ2-2	TRBD2	TGTGCCAGCAGCTTAAAGGCGGGGGGAAACACCGGGGAGCTGTTTTTT	CASSLKAGGNTGELFF
TRBV5-4	.	TRBJ2-3	TRBD2	TGTGCCAGCAGCCGTTCCGGGACTAGCGTGATAGATACGCAGTATTTT	CASSRSGTSVIDTQYF
TRBV18	.	TRBJ2-7	TRBD1	TGTGCCAGCTCACCGGGACAGGGCCGCGACGAGCAGTACTTC	CASSPGQGRDEQYF
TRBV29-1	.	TRBJ2-1	.	TGCAGCGCGCGCGGCGTGAGCTCCTACAATGAGCAGTTCTTC	CSARGVSSYNEQFF
TRBV28	.	TRBJ2-3	TRBD2	TGTGCCAGCAGTCTATGGACTAGCGACAGCACAGATACGCAGTATTTT	CASSLWTSDSTDTQYF
TRBV7-2	.	TRBJ2-7	.	TGTGCCAGCAGCTTGGCAGGTTTCGAGCAGTACTTC	CASSLAGFEQYF
TRBV5-5	.	TRBJ1-5	.	TGTGCCAGCAGCTTGTTGTGGGATCAGCCCCAGCATTTT	CASSLLWDQPQHF
TRBV30	.	TRBJ2-3	.	TGTGCCTGGATGAGGACAGCGAACACAGATACGCAGTATTTT	CAWMRTANTDTQYF
TRBV9	.	TRBJ2-3	TRBD1	TGTGCCAGCAGCGTAGAGCGGACAGGGTCAGATACGCAGTATTTT	CASSVERTGSDTQYF
TRBV7-9	.	TRBJ2-1	TRBD2	TGTGCCAGCAGCCCCGGTAGCGGGTCTGGCAGTGAGCAGTTCTTC	CASSPGSGSGSEQFF
TRBV19	.	TRBJ1-5	TRBD1	TGTGCCAGTAGCCACCCGGGACAGTCCTATAGCAATCAGCCCCAGCATTTT	CASSHPGQSYSNQPQHF
TRBV19	once	TRBJ2-1	.	TGTGCCAGTACCTCCGTTGGGAACAACAATGAGCAGTTCTTC	CASTSVGNNNEQFF
TRBV28	few	TRBJ2-7	TRBD1	TGTGCCAGCAGTTTCCGGGACAGGTCCTACGAGCAGTACTTC	CASSFRDRSYEQYF
TRBV5-1	few	TRBJ2-7	.	TGCGCCAGCAGCTCCCGAGACGGGAGCTCCTACGAGCAGTACTTC	CASSSRDGSSYEQYF
TRBV9	.	TRBJ1-2	TRBD1	TGTGCCAGCGGTTTAAACATACAGGGGGGGAAGAGCTTC	CASGLNIQGGKSF
TRBV4-2	.	TRBJ2-2	TRBD2	TGTGCCAGCAGCCAACTATCCGGGACTAGTTCCACCGGGGAGCTGTTTTTT	CASSQLSGTSSTGELFF
TRBV7-2	.	TRBJ2-3	.	TGTGCCAGCATCCGAGGGGGGACAGCCTACACAGATACGCAGTATTTT	CASIRGGTAYTDTQYF
TRBV15	.	TRBJ1-6	.	TGTGCCACTAGGGGTGGTCCGTATAATTCACCCCTCCACTTT	CATRGGPYNSPLHF
TRBV6-4	.	TRBJ1-1	.	TGTGCCAGCAGTGGCGAGGGAGGAAGCACTGAAGCTTTCTTT	CASSGEGGSTEAFF
TRBV5-1	.	TRBJ2-7	.	TGCGCCAGCAGTATAGCGGAGCCCCCCTACGAGCAGTACTTC	CASSIAEPPYEQYF